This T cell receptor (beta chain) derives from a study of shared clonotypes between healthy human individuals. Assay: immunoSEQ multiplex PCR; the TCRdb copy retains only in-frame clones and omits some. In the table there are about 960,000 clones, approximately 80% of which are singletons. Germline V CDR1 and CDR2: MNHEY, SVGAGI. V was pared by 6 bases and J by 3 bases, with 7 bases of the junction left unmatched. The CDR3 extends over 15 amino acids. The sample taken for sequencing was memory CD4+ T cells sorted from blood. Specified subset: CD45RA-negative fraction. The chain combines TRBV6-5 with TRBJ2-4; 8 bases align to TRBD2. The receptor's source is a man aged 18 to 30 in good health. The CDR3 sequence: CASSRAGVNKNIQYF. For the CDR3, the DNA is TGTGCCAGCAGCAGAGCGGGAGTGAACAAAAACATTCAGTACTTC.